These 14 T cell receptor beta chains were all obtained from the same sample, sequenced in a study of T cell changes during pregnancy in multiple sclerosis. Data came from immunoSEQ multiplex PCR; TCRdb stores just in-frame clones and leaves some out. The table records 65,000 to 70,000 clones, 80% to 95% of them present only once. The specimen comprised peripheral blood, sampled in the first trimester of pregnancy. The source of these receptors is a female donor with multiple sclerosis, enrolled in a pregnancy study.

V and J are TRBV19 and TRBJ1-4, with D unresolved. The CDR3 totals 14 residues. CDR1 is LNHDA and CDR2 is SQIVND in the germline V gene (reference sequence). Trimming took off 9 bases at V and 2 bases at J, with 13 bases between the two ends. In DNA form, the CDR3 reads TGTGCCAGCCACAGACCAGGCACTAATGAAAAACTGTTTTTT. Translating it yields CASHRPGTNEKLFF.

This chain uses TRBV5-1 with TRBJ2-3, with 12 bases matching TRBD2. Per germline, CDR1 SGHRS and CDR2 YFSETQ. The CDR3 has 14 amino acids. V shed 7 bases, J shed 5 bases, and the junction held 5 bases outside the gene matches. CDR3 sequence reads: CASRLAGEIDTQYF. In nucleotides, the CDR3 is TGCGCCAGCCGACTAGCGGGAGAAATAGATACGCAGTATTTT. Together with reference TRBV5-1 and TRBJ2-3, the CDR3 gives the full variable domain: KAGVTQTPRYLIKTRGQQVTLSCSPISGHRSVSWYQQTPGQGLQFLFEYFSETQRNKGNFPGRFSGRQFSNSRSEMNVSTLELGDSALYLCASRLAGEIDTQYFGPGTRLTVL.

The chain has TRBV9 and TRBJ1-6; D gene uncertain. The germline V gene encodes CDR1 SGDLS and CDR2 YYNGEE. This CDR3 has 13 residues. V gave up 0 bases and J gave up 7 bases, with 5 bases separating them. This chain's CDR3 is CASSVESNSPLHF. The DNA of the CDR3 is TGTGCCAGCAGCGTAGAATCAAATTCACCCCTCCACTTT.

J is TRBJ1-1 and V is TRBV12-5; 8 positions agree with TRBD1. This CDR3 comprises 17 residues. The germline gives CDR1 LGHNT, CDR2 FRNRAP. V dropped 1 base and J dropped 1; count of bases not matched to a gene: 8. In nucleotides, the CDR3 is TGTGCTAGTGGTTTGGCCCTACTAGGGACAGGGAACACTGAAGCTTTCTTT. It translates to CASGLALLGTGNTEAFF.

The V call is TRBV21-1, the J call TRBJ2-5; the D segment call TRBD2 is taken from the table without a DNA check. TRBV21-1 corresponds to a pseudogene. This CDR3 is built from 16 residues. CDR3 region: CASAAPDSGRKETQYF. The CDR3 coding sequence is TGTGCCAGCGCCGCCCCGGATAGCGGCAGAAAAGAGACCCAGTACTTC.

The chain is built from TRBV28 and TRBJ2-1; maybe TRBD1 (5 bases). The V and J ends lost 3 bases and 2 bases respectively, with 11 bases between them. The V gene's germline CDR1 is MDHEN and CDR2 SYDVKM. The CDR3 has 15 amino acids. This CDR3 is CASSFSDIPYNEQFF. The CDR3 DNA is TGTGCCAGCAGTTTTTCGGACATCCCCTACAATGAGCAGTTCTTC.

The chain joins TRBV2 to TRBJ1-1, with unresolved D. Germline CDR1 is SNHLY and CDR2 is FYNNEI. The CDR3 has 13 residues. V lost 8 bases to trimming and J lost 0 bases, with 10 bases between them. CDR3 in amino acids: CASRISVNTEAFF. The CDR3 coding sequence is TGTGCCAGCCGTATTTCAGTGAACACTGAAGCTTTCTTT.

The CDR3 bases are TGTGCCAGCAGCAGGGGCCATAATTCACCCCTCCACTTT. Translation: CASSRGHNSPLHF. The chain carries TRBV7-9 and TRBJ1-6, with a possible D match to TRBD1 (5 bases). The CDR3 length is 13 residues. Germline-derived CDR1 and CDR2 are SEHNR and FQNEAQ (reference sequence). The V end lost 5 bases, the J end lost 5 bases, and 7 bases lay between the germline ends.

The chain carries TRBV30 and TRBJ2-7, with TRBD2 identical over 8 bases. There are 12 residues in the CDR3. Germline V gene sequence: CDR1 GTSNPN, CDR2 SVGIG (reference sequence). With V trimmed by 7 bases and J by 2 bases, 4 bases remained unmatched. In nucleotides, the CDR3 is TGTGCCTCGCGGGAGGCGACCTACGAGCAGTACTTC. Translated, it gives CASREATYEQYF.

This chain uses TRBV5-1 with TRBJ2-1; 8 positions agree with TRBD2. The trim removed 0 bases at V and 5 bases at J, leaving 1 base unmatched. Germline CDR1 is SGHRS and CDR2 is YFSETQ. The CDR3 contains 14 residues. For the CDR3, the DNA is TGCGCCAGCAGCTTGGAACTAGCGGACAATGAGCAGTTCTTC. Residues: CASSLELADNEQFF.

The chain carries TRBV2 and TRBJ1-6, with 12 positions matching TRBD1. Germline V CDR1 and CDR2: SNHLY, FYNNEI. The CDR3 extends over 17 amino acids. The junction had 12 bases not matched to a gene; V was cut back by 6 bases and J by 9 bases. DNA for the CDR3: TGTGCCAGCAGCGAGGGACAGGGGGCGTTAAGAATTTCACCCCTCCACTTT. It encodes CASSEGQGALRISPLHF.

The chain is built from TRBV5-4 and TRBJ1-4; 9 bases agree with TRBD1. The CDR3 totals 14 residues. Germline CDR1 and CDR2: SGHNT and YYREEE (reference sequence). J gave up 13 bases and V 4 bases, and 11 bases lay outside the gene matches. CDR3 residues: CASSIGTGQNGLFF. The CDR3 DNA is TGTGCCAGCAGCATCGGGACAGGGCAAAATGGACTGTTTTTT. Full variable domain (rest looked up from reference TRBV5-4 and TRBJ1-4): ETGVTQSPTHLIKTRGQQVTLRCSSQSGHNTVSWYQQALGQGPQFIFQYYREEENGRGNFPPRFSGLQFPNYSSELNVNALELDDSALYLCASSIGTGQNGLFFGSGTQLSVL.

This chain uses TRBV18 with TRBJ1-2, with TRBD1 matching 7 bases. The V segment lost 3 bases and the J segment 3 bases; nucleotides outside the gene matches: 4. Germline V lookup: CDR1 KGHSH, CDR2 LQKENI. This CDR3 contains 14 residues. The CDR3 DNA reads as TGTGCCAGCTCACCCGCAGGGGGAGACTATGGCTACACCTTC. Protein product: CASSPAGGDYGYTF.

The CDR3 here is CATSGTAFNQPQHF. The DNA for the CDR3 is TGTGCCACCTCCGGGACAGCGTTCAATCAGCCCCAGCATTTT. The gene calls are TRBV19 and TRBJ1-5; 7 positions agree with TRBD1. This CDR3 has 14 residues. CDR1 LNHDA and CDR2 SQIVND come from the germline V gene (reference sequence). V trimming: 10 bases; J trimming: 3 bases; junction bases outside the gene matches: 9.